The next 20 T cell receptor beta chains were all read from a single sample in a study of T cell changes during pregnancy in multiple sclerosis (dated by TCRdb to between 2018 and 2021). The protocol used for the library was the immunoSEQ multiplex PCR assay. TCRdb took this table from immuneACCESS and kept in-frame rearrangements with V and J called. Such tables lack part of the clones; where checked against another copy, unresolved V genes explain under half of the gap, and the rest is unexplained. Present in this sample are more than 80,000 clones, 90% to 95% of which were seen just once. More than 1% of the sample is held by the ten biggest clonotypes. The sample in question was peripheral blood, obtained in the second trimester of pregnancy. Receptor source: a female donor with multiple sclerosis, enrolled in a pregnancy study.

V gene TRBV28 combines with J gene TRBJ2-7; D remains ambiguous. Germline CDR1 reads MDHEN; CDR2 reads SYDVKM. This CDR3 contains 11 residues. V lost 6 bases and J 0 bases, leaving 3 bases between the germline ends. The CDR3 is CASSFSYEQYF. CDR3 DNA sequence: TGTGCCAGCAGCTTCTCCTACGAGCAGTACTTC.

The rearrangement joins TRBV27 to TRBJ1-2; maybe TRBD1 (5 bases). Per germline, CDR1 MNHEY and CDR2 SMNVEV (reference sequence). Deletions cut 3 bases from V and 6 bases from J, with 20 bases between. The CDR3 sequence is 16 residues long. CDR3 loop: CASSLVVPRERDGYTF. In DNA, the CDR3 is TGTGCCAGCAGTTTGGTGGTTCCCAGGGAACGGGATGGCTACACCTTC.

The CDR3 protein is CASSQDLAGPNTGELFF. The CDR3 DNA sequence: TGCGCCAGCAGCCAAGATCTAGCGGGCCCGAACACCGGGGAGCTGTTTTTT. The gene calls are TRBV4-3 and TRBJ2-2, with 8 bases lining up with TRBD2. Germline V lookup: CDR1 LGHNA, CDR2 YSLEER. With V trimmed by 0 bases and J by 0 bases, 3 bases remained unmatched. This CDR3 region has 17 residues.

This clone was seen once. The rearrangement links TRBV9 to TRBJ2-7; TRBD1 matches 10 bases. The trim removed 3 bases at V and 4 bases at J, leaving 4 bases unmatched. The CDR3 contains 14 residues. From germline, CDR1 is SGDLS and CDR2 YYNGEE. CDR3 sequence reads: CASSEGTGAYEQYF. In DNA form, the CDR3 reads TGTGCCAGCAGCGAAGGGACAGGGGCATACGAGCAGTACTTC.

As to this clone: Germline and junction disagree at one end, which may indicate a read error. This chain uses TRBV2 with TRBJ1-4; D remains unclear. There are 16 residues in the CDR3. Per the germline V gene, CDR1 is SNHLY and CDR2 is FYNNEI. The CDR3 nucleotides are TGTGCCAGCAGGCCCGGGTCTTTCGCAACTAATGAAGAACTGTTTTTT. Its translation is CASRPGSFATNEELFF.

This rearrangement joins TRBV7-2 to TRBJ2-2; 8 nucleotides line up with TRBD1. Germline V lookup: CDR1 SGHTA, CDR2 FQGNSA. V shed 1 base, J shed 7 bases, and the junction held 8 bases outside the gene matches. This CDR3 region has 16 residues. The CDR3 region is CASSLGQGASGGELFF. The CDR3 coding sequence is TGTGCCAGCAGCTTAGGTCAGGGGGCCAGTGGCGGGGAGCTGTTTTTT.

V gene TRBV5-1 combines with J gene TRBJ2-1; the match to TRBD2 covers 8 bases. Trimming took 1 base from V and 8 from J; bases not matched to a gene: 8. The CDR3 consists of 15 residues. Germline V lookup: CDR1 SGHRS, CDR2 YFSETQ. The CDR3 DNA is TGCGCCAGCAGCTTGCGTACAGCGGGGGAGGATGAGCAGTTCTTC. Its protein is CASSLRTAGEDEQFF.

The chain carries TRBV2 and TRBJ1-1; tentatively, D is TRBD1 (5 bases). CDR1 and CDR2 (germline): SNHLY, FYNNEI. The V and J ends lost 5 bases and 1 base respectively, with 8 bases between them. The CDR3 totals 13 residues. The CDR3 sequence is CASSLDKNTEAFF. In DNA form, the CDR3 reads TGTGCCAGCAGTCTGGACAAGAACACTGAAGCTTTCTTT. Full variable domain (missing parts from reference TRBV2 and TRBJ1-1): EPEVTQTPSHQVTQMGQEVILRCVPISNHLYFYWYRQILGQKVEFLVSFYNNEISEKSEIFDDQFSVERPDGSNFTLKIRSTKLEDSAMYFCASSLDKNTEAFFGQGTRLTVV.

The CDR3 loop is CASSPTTWQDRLNTEAFF. The CDR3 nucleotides are TGCGCCAGCAGCCCTACAACCTGGCAGGATCGATTGAACACTGAAGCTTTCTTT. The V gene is TRBV4-3, the J gene TRBJ1-1; D not resolved. Germline V gives CDR1 LGHNA, CDR2 YSLEER. Trimming stripped 4 bases from V and 0 bases from J, with 21 bases between. This CDR3 has 18 residues.

The V gene is TRBV7-9, the J gene TRBJ1-4, with D maybe TRBD1 (5 bases). Germline assignment: CDR1 SEHNR and CDR2 FQNEAQ (reference sequence). The length of the CDR3 is 13 residues. Deletions cut 2 bases from V and 8 bases from J, with 9 bases between. CDR3 DNA sequence: TGTGCCAGCAGCTTATCAGGGAACGAAAAACTGTTTTTT. Its translation is CASSLSGNEKLFF. The full variable domain, its missing parts supplied by reference TRBV7-9 and TRBJ1-4, is DTGVSQNPRHKITKRGQNVTFRCDPISEHNRLYWYRQTLGQGPEFLTYFQNEAQLEKSRLLSDRFSAERPKGSFSTLEIQRTEQGDSAMYLCASSLSGNEKLFFGSGTQLSVL.

The chain is built from TRBV6-5 and TRBJ1-4; tentatively, D is TRBD1 (5 bases). Germline V lookup: CDR1 MNHEY, CDR2 SVGAGI. The CDR3 has 14 residues. V was clipped by 2 bases and J by 8 bases, with 12 bases between them. CDR3 protein: CASSYGPGKEKLFF. CDR3 nucleotides: TGTGCCAGCAGTTACGGCCCAGGGAAGGAAAAACTGTTTTTT.

This clone was found once. This chain links TRBV13 with TRBJ2-1; 8 bases are a match to TRBD2. J was trimmed by 7 bases and V by 2 bases; bases with no gene match: 7. The V gene's germline CDR1 is PRHDT and CDR2 FYEKMQ (reference sequence). CDR3 length: 15 residues. The DNA for the CDR3 is TGTGCCAGCAGCTTATGGGGTAGCGGGAAGAATGAGCAGTTCTTC. This encodes CASSLWGSGKNEQFF.

The rearrangement links TRBV7-9 to TRBJ2-3; TRBD2 agrees at 11 bases. There are 16 residues in the CDR3. J lost 6 bases, V lost 5 bases, and 10 bases had no gene match. CDR1 and CDR2 from the germline V gene are SEHNR and FQNEAQ (reference sequence). The DNA for the CDR3 is TGTGCCAGCAGCCCAGCCCTAGCGGGAGGTTACGATACGCAGTATTTT. This translates into CASSPALAGGYDTQYF.

V usage is TRBV19 and J usage is TRBJ2-7; D call uncertain. V was clipped by 4 bases and J by 0 bases, with 13 bases between them. This CDR3 comprises 15 residues. The V gene's germline CDR1 is LNHDA and CDR2 SQIVND (reference sequence). The CDR3 bases are TGTGCCAGTAGTAACCGCAGGTCCCACTCCTACGAGCAGTACTTC. It encodes CASSNRRSHSYEQYF. The full variable domain, with the rest looked up from reference TRBV19 and TRBJ2-7, is DGGITQSPKYLFRKEGQNVTLSCEQNLNHDAMYWYRQDPGQGLRLIYYSQIVNDFQKGDIAEGYSVSREKKESFPLTVTSAQKNPTAFYLCASSNRRSHSYEQYFGPGTRLTVT.

This CDR3 is CASNRRGSSGELFF. The CDR3 DNA reads TGTGCCAGTAACCGTCGTGGGAGCTCCGGGGAGCTGTTTTTT. The genes are TRBV19 and TRBJ2-2; weak D call: TRBD2 (5 bases). Germline V gene sequence: CDR1 LNHDA, CDR2 SQIVND (reference sequence). The CDR3 runs 14 residues. V was cut by 7 bases and J by 6 bases, with 15 bases left in between.

This clone was recorded only once. This rearrangement joins TRBV19 to TRBJ1-5, with TRBD1 matching 8 bases. V lost 1 base and J lost 4; bases outside the gene matches: 3. Germline V gene sequence: CDR1 LNHDA, CDR2 SQIVND (reference sequence). The CDR3 runs 15 residues. CDR3: CASSIVTGGNQPQHF. The CDR3 nucleotides are TGTGCCAGTAGTATAGTCACAGGGGGGAATCAGCCCCAGCATTTT.

The chain carries TRBV7-9 and TRBJ2-7; no clear D. V lost 3 bases to trimming and J lost 3 bases, with 6 bases between them. The CDR3 totals 12 residues. CDR1 is SEHNR, CDR2 FQNEAQ, per germline (reference sequence). CDR3 sequence: CASSFQFYEQYF. Written as DNA, the CDR3 is TGTGCCAGCAGCTTTCAGTTCTACGAGCAGTACTTC. Complete variable domain (other parts from reference TRBV7-9 and TRBJ2-7): DTGVSQNPRHKITKRGQNVTFRCDPISEHNRLYWYRQTLGQGPEFLTYFQNEAQLEKSRLLSDRFSAERPKGSFSTLEIQRTEQGDSAMYLCASSFQFYEQYFGPGTRLTVT.

The gene calls are TRBV19 and TRBJ2-2; D is uncertain. This CDR3 is 14 amino acids long. Trimming left V 9 bases short and J 8 bases short, with 19 bases between. Germline V lookup: CDR1 LNHDA, CDR2 SQIVND (reference sequence). The CDR3 DNA is TGTGCCAGCAGATCCGGGTCCCTCGGAGGGGAGCTGTTTTTT. Residues: CASRSGSLGGELFF.

The chain employs TRBV27 and TRBJ2-7, with a possible D match to TRBD2 (7 bases). Germline V gene data show CDR1 as MNHEY and CDR2 as SMNVEV (reference sequence). The CDR3 has 15 residues. V was trimmed by 1 base and J by 5 bases, leaving 15 bases between them. Here the CDR3 DNA reads TGTGCCAGCAGTTTATGGCTCGGGGGGCCACACGAGCAGTACTTC. Translation gives CASSLWLGGPHEQYF.

The V and J genes are TRBV19 and TRBJ2-7; 7 bases line up with TRBD2. The J call may be in error: the DNA end matches TRBJ2-1 better. This CDR3 region has 16 residues. CDR1 is LNHDA, CDR2 SQIVND, per germline (reference sequence). The DNA of the CDR3 is TGTGCCAGTAGTATCTTCGGCGGGAGCGTCTACAATGAGCAGTTCTTC. It yields the protein CASSIFGGSVYNEQFF.